This TCR beta chain was recorded in a study of cytomegalovirus exposure and HLA in healthy donors (dated by TCRdb to 2016 to 2017). Study-level background: An earlier analysis of approximately 640 of the donors reported 276 Gb of sequence data and more than 90 million unique TCR beta sequences from around 200 million T cells. An early release that covered roughly 600 HLA-typed donors contained 250 to 350 gigabases of sequencing data and 85 million to 100 million unique TCR sequences. Of the roughly 400 genotyped donors, about 80% fell in the genetic ancestry cluster associated with self-reported Caucasian donors. The study aimed to test whether signatures of past pathogen exposure could be identified by cataloging public T cell receptors. The study used immunosequencing to profile the T cell repertoires of about 670 subjects and linked those repertoires to cytomegalovirus serostatus. Besides the first cohort of some 670 subjects, a separate validation cohort made up of roughly 120 different subjects was used. To predict cytomegalovirus infection status, the study brought together high-throughput TCR immunosequencing, statistical association of individual TCRs with disease status, and machine learning. In a later analysis, previously published TCR beta repertoires from more than 500 donors were re-analyzed and high-resolution HLA genotyping was added so that TCR occurrence patterns could be studied. Rather than drawing on any new phenotypic data, the later analysis identified candidate immune exposures from TCR beta sequences and the way those sequences occurred across donors. To decide whether each TCR beta V gene segment behaved as functional or pseudogenic, an earlier analysis of approximately 620 of the donors relied on high-throughput TCR beta sequencing. Donor age, sex, ethnicity and CMV serostatus were compiled together with the repertoire data. In a later genetic analysis, genome-wide SNP genotypes for about 55% of the roughly 700 donors were used, and that subset was treated as a discovery cohort. All discovery cohort repertoires had been generated using a single sequencing platform. Both class I and class II loci were covered by HLA typing, at four-digit resolution. The number of typed donors differed by locus: about 620-640 for A, B, C, DRB1 and DQB1; 500 to 550 for DQA1; around 610 for DPA1; and approximately 450 for DPB1. Because of strong linkage in the cohort, a few DR-DQ haplotypes were treated as single units for association and clustering. Among roughly 400 genotyped donors of the cohort, an average of approximately 240,000 unique TCR beta nucleotide sequences were sequenced per donor, around 20% of them non-productive.

Overall results and qualifications from the work: Sequencing depth was assumed to be roughly uniform across donors in the presence/absence analyses, though that assumption may not hold. Three of the identified cytomegalovirus-associated TCR beta chains were confirmed in vitro to be specific for cytomegalovirus antigens. A further reported finding was that TCR beta sequences accurately predicted the HLA-A and HLA-B alleles for most subjects in the first cohort. Cytomegalovirus status was reported to be diagnosed by the classifier with high specificity and sensitivity in both the original and validation cohorts. According to a later genetic analysis, donors in an Asian-associated ancestry cluster had fewer N-insertions in productive TCRs than the roughly 670-donor mean. The only immune exposure information available for the cohort was CMV serostatus. Some IMGT-functional V segments, including TRBV6-2 and TRBV6-3, could not be told apart with the 87-base-pair reads, so those segments were excluded. In a later analysis, HLA-associated TCR beta chains showed more clonal expansion and lower generation probabilities than non-associated chains that were equally common. It was suggested by the authors that the approach could potentially be generalized to other disease states and immunological phenotypes. Because HLA typing was unavailable for some donors at each locus, only the typed subset was used in association tests. The cohort was sequenced for TCR beta chains only, and without alpha or paired-chain data the features that could be detected were limited. V-gene and J-gene trimming of TCR beta chains was associated with a missense DCLRE1C variant in a later genetic analysis, and the association was replicated in an independent cohort. While some public TCRs were present in many individuals, most TCR sequences turned up only very rarely across donors. According to a later analysis, parvovirus B19, influenza, CMV and Epstein-Barr virus appeared linked to several top co-occurrence clusters. According to a later analysis, TCR association rates differed among HLA loci, with DRB1 alleles showing the most associated TCRs and HLA-C alleles showing the fewest. At a false discovery rate of 0.05, a later analysis linked around 15,000 TCR beta sequences to specific HLA alleles. Because counts were too low, about 18 rarely observed V segments, including chromosome 9 orphons, were excluded from the earlier analysis of under 650 of the donors. A cluster of highly shared sequence variants was judged likely to be a technical artifact of the sequencing pipeline. In an earlier analysis of some 550 of the donors, most TCR beta V segments were observed in productive rearrangements about 87% or about 30% of the time, broadly matching IMGT annotations. Strong co-occurrence of HLA alleles, especially DR and DQ, made assigning TCR associations to individual alleles difficult. In a later analysis, most CMV-associated TCR beta chains were found to appear HLA-restricted, with HLA associations seemingly driven largely by CMV exposure. The study listed over 150 TCR beta chains as associated with cytomegalovirus. Linkage disequilibrium might explain the correlated functional status among segregating V segments, but an unknown experimental factor could not be ruled out.

Library prep was done by the immunoSEQ multiplex PCR assay. The multiplex PCR relied on a mix of 60 forward primers for TCR Vbeta segments and 13 reverse primers for TCR Jbeta segments. The CDR3 region of rearranged TCR beta genes was amplified from genomic DNA with a multiplex PCR assay. The Illumina HiSeq System was used to sequence the amplified TCR beta libraries as 87-base-pair reads. The source study handled its data this way. In a later analysis, tens of millions of unique TCR beta chains were counted across the roughly 700 repertoires, and around 11 million of these chains were shared by at least two donors. A nearest-neighbor algorithm error-corrected the raw reads and collapsed the reads into unique sequences, merging closely related sequences to remove PCR and sequencing errors. CDR3 sequences were aligned to IMGT reference sequences to assign V, D and J gene segments. For a sequence to be retained, a match of at least six nucleotides was required to both a V gene segment and a J gene segment. Rearrangements were classified as productive when the CDR3 lacked stop codons and remained in frame with V and J, and all other rearrangements were classified as non-productive. Following IMGT convention, CDR3 was defined as the stretch from the second conserved V-encoded cysteine to the conserved J-encoded phenylalanine. The earlier analysis of about 570 of the donors excluded any sequence lacking an unambiguous match to a single V gene segment. An earlier analysis of a few hundred of the donors called V segments functional above 56.7% productive rearrangements and segregating when the between-donor standard deviation exceeded 5%. A statistical classification framework was developed to diagnose cytomegalovirus status using the catalog of TCR beta chain sequences. In a later analysis, TCR nucleotide sequences were compared against IMGT/GENE-DB human TR gene sequences so that V and J genes could be assigned. The TCRdist pipeline was used in a later analysis to assign CDR3 sequences and most-parsimonious VDJ recombination scenarios. In a later analysis, every TCR beta chain was defined by the combination of its CDR3 amino acid sequence and its V-gene family, and reads without a unique V-gene family were dropped. To address suspected cross-contamination and a sequencing artifact, a later analysis removed 592 highly shared, low-generation-probability nucleotide sequences. A later analysis calculated a clonal expansion index for each public chain from normalized within-repertoire ranks of inferred template counts. In a later analysis, generation probabilities were computed using a VDJ recombination model fitted to out-of-frame rearrangements, and the results were checked against IGoR. In a later analysis, TCR-TCR, TCR-HLA and TCR-CMV co-occurrence was scored with hypergeometric tests, and a repertoire-size bias correction was applied to TCR pairs. In a later analysis, false discovery rates were estimated by permuting HLA or CMV assignments 20 times. In a later analysis, co-occurring TCRs were grouped using DBSCAN, and TCRdist sequence similarity was added for clustering within HLA-allele-positive subsets. Repertoires with fewer than 30,000 or more than 120,000 public chains, plus five repertoires with anomalous nucleotide sharing, were excluded from co-occurrence clustering. In its TCRdb copy, this immuneACCESS table keeps in-frame sequences only and misses some clones. Where compared with another copy, unresolved V genes explain less than half of these, and the others have no known cause. The V and J calls and clone size come from that table; D and trimming were worked out from the DNA. The sample table contains roughly 140,000 clones; only one count was recorded for about 80% of them. The ten largest account for around 4.1% of the sample.

In total, just over 650 healthy bone marrow donors made up the cohort. Cohort members were all nominally healthy when sampled, although unrecorded immune exposures were likely present. The donor was CMV seropositive and was included in the group of approximately 310 seropositive cohort members. Every donor gave a peripheral blood sample, and the peripheral blood mononuclear cells from that sample were used for TCR beta sequencing. Genomic DNA was extracted from the blood cell samples with the Qiagen DNeasy Blood Extraction Kit. Note on this clone: No antigen is known for it. No base qualities exist here, and no much larger clone lies one base off it.

The junction carries 10 bases between V and J, which are trimmed by 0 bases and 5 bases respectively. Inclusive of the bounding cysteine and phenylalanine, the CDR3 is 14 residues long. The kept DNA is CDR3 alone, 42 bases in frame from the first base. CDR1 and CDR2 were assigned from the germline V gene as SGHVS and FQNEAQ. This sequence was found in a man in his forties in good health and CMV-seropositive. Here the chain combines TRBV7-8 and TRBJ2-5; TRBD2 is a weak D gene call, 5 bases matching. The sequenced sample consisted of PBMCs. The CDR3: CASSLAGSMETQYF. The nucleotide sequence is given as TGTGCCAGCAGCTTAGCGGGGAGCATGGAGACCCAGTACTTC.